This TCR beta chain was recovered during a study of sequential checkpoint blockade in melanoma. The wider study: Each arm's sequence ended with maintenance nivolumab. After nivolumab or ipilimumab alone, about 22 patients had week-13 rebiopsies.

As regards this clone: Its matching antigen is unknown.

Study-level points and caveats: About 30 times likelier clinical benefit followed increased tumor T-cell fraction and clonality. Mutational load did not correlate with tumor T-cell fraction or clonality.

As for treatment: randomized to nivolumab then ipilimumab (arm A) or the reverse (arm B). Sequencing used immunoSEQ multiplex PCR; TCRdb keeps in-frame clones, though not all of them. The sample has more than 10,000 clones; about 29% are singletons. The CDR3 contains 17 residues. Germline CDR1 reads MNHGY; CDR2 reads SAAAGT. The V gene end was trimmed by 8 bases and the J gene end by 3 bases; junction bases not matched to a gene: 9. Material: tumor tissue (inferred from file names), obtained from a patient given nivolumab and ipilimumab in sequence. The sequence was collected from a human donor with melanoma. V gene TRBV6-8 combines with J gene TRBJ2-6; 11 bases map to TRBD2. The CDR3 spells CASLGTSGQGGANVLTF. CDR3 in DNA: TGTGCCAGCCTAGGGACTAGCGGCCAGGGTGGGGCCAACGTCCTGACTTTC.